The 17 T cell receptor beta chains presented below share a single source sample, sequenced in a study of T cells in localized non-small cell lung cancer. Repertoires were generated with immunoSEQ multiplex PCR, while TCRdb's copy carries only in-frame clones and drops some. The sample consists of around 140,000 clones, 80% to 90% of them appearing once. The source material was peripheral blood, sampled before any cancer treatment. Receptors were obtained from a female donor older than 55 with stage I lung adenocarcinoma.

The chain is built from TRBV27 and TRBJ1-3; no firm D call. Germline lookup yields CDR1 MNHEY and CDR2 SMNVEV (reference sequence). The CDR3 spans 16 residues. V lost 5 bases, J lost 1 base, and 15 bases lay in between. The CDR3 loop is CASSPRWRRSGNTIYF. In DNA form, the CDR3 reads TGTGCCAGCAGTCCCCGGTGGCGGCGATCTGGAAACACCATATATTTT.

The V call is TRBV18, the J call TRBJ2-1, with no clear D. This CDR3 has 12 residues. The ends were cut back, 1 base at V and 6 bases at J, with 4 bases in the middle. Germline values: CDR1 KGHSH, CDR2 LQKENI. CDR3 amino acids: CASSPQVNEQFF. CDR3 sequence (DNA): TGTGCCAGCTCACCACAGGTCAATGAGCAGTTCTTC.

The chain employs TRBV5-6 and TRBJ2-3; TRBD2 is a possible D gene (6 bases). CDR1 is SGHDT and CDR2 is YYEEEE in the germline V gene. The CDR3 spans 14 residues. V lost 4 bases and J 2 bases, leaving 11 bases between the germline ends. The chain's CDR3 is CASSLGLNTDTQYF. The CDR3 nucleotides are TGTGCCAGCAGCCTGGGACTTAACACAGATACGCAGTATTTT.

This chain uses TRBV28 with TRBJ1-4; D not resolved. CDR1 is MDHEN and CDR2 is SYDVKM in the germline V gene. CDR3 size: 13 residues. V was shortened by 6 bases and J by 10 bases, with 15 bases between the two germline ends. Written as DNA, the CDR3 is TGTGCCAGCAGACTTCGGTTGCGGGGAAAACTGTTTTTT. Translated: CASRLRLRGKLFF.

This clone was seen a single time. This rearrangement joins TRBV5-6 to TRBJ2-5; TRBD1 aligns across 9 bases. The V segment lost 2 bases and the J segment 2 bases; nucleotides outside the gene matches: 7. Germline CDR1 SGHDT, CDR2 YYEEEE. The CDR3 extends over 16 amino acids. CDR3 in DNA: TGTGCCAGCAGCTTCACAGGGGGCGCGGGGCAAGAGACCCAGTACTTC. Encoded protein: CASSFTGGAGQETQYF.

J is TRBJ2-7 and V is TRBV18, with TRBD2 matching 8 bases. V trimming: 3 bases; J trimming: 0 bases; junction bases outside the gene matches: 13. The CDR3 spans 18 residues. CDR1 is KGHSH, CDR2 LQKENI, per germline. CDR3 bases: TGTGCCAGCTCACCCGTCCGGGGCGGTAGCGGGAACTCCTACGAGCAGTACTTC. It specifies CASSPVRGGSGNSYEQYF. Full variable domain (remainder filled in from reference TRBV18 and TRBJ2-7): NAGVMQNPRHLVRRRGQEARLRCSPMKGHSHVYWYRQLPEEGLKFMVYLQKENIIDESGMPKERFSAEFPKEGPSILRIQQVVRGDSAAYFCASSPVRGGSGNSYEQYFGPGTRLTVT.

V usage is TRBV28 and J usage is TRBJ2-7, with TRBD1 identical over 8 bases. Trimming took 6 bases from V and 5 from J; bases not matched to a gene: 3. Germline V lookup: CDR1 MDHEN, CDR2 SYDVKM. The CDR3 spans 12 residues. CDR3 DNA sequence: TGTGCCAGCAGCCCGGACAGGGACGAGCAGTACTTC. As protein: CASSPDRDEQYF.

The rearrangement joins TRBV7-3 to TRBJ2-7; 7 positions match TRBD2. This CDR3 contains 15 residues. Germline V gene data show CDR1 as SGHTA and CDR2 as FQGTGA. V lost 0 bases to trimming and J lost 3 bases; unmatched junction nucleotides: 5. CDR3 amino acids: CASSLTPGGGYEQYF. CDR3 nucleotides: TGTGCCAGCAGCTTAACCCCGGGAGGAGGCTACGAGCAGTACTTC. Full variable domain (rest looked up from reference TRBV7-3 and TRBJ2-7): GAGVSQTPSNKVTEKGKYVELRCDPISGHTALYWYRQSLGQGPEFLIYFQGTGAADDSGLPNDRFFAVRPEGSVSTLKIQRTERGDSAVYLCASSLTPGGGYEQYFGPGTRLTVT.

The chain is built from TRBV7-8 and TRBJ2-3; 10 bases are shared with TRBD1. V gave up 5 bases and J gave up 0 bases; unmatched junction bases: 11. CDR1 is SGHVS, CDR2 FQNEAQ, per germline. The CDR3 has 18 amino acids. CDR3 loop: CASSRRDRGPSSTDTQYF. The DNA of the CDR3 is TGTGCCAGCAGCCGCAGAGACAGGGGGCCTTCTAGCACAGATACGCAGTATTTT.

This chain links TRBV5-4 with TRBJ2-1; no firm D call. The CDR3 totals 11 residues. V lost 2 bases and J 8 bases, leaving 5 bases between the germline ends. Germline values: CDR1 SGHNT, CDR2 YYREEE (reference sequence). CDR3 coding DNA: TGTGCCAGCAGCTTAGAGGATGAGCAGTTCTTC. This translates into CASSLEDEQFF.

The chain has TRBV29-1 and TRBJ1-1; TRBD1 is a possible D gene (5 bases). Trimming removed 6 bases from V and 1 base from J, with 12 bases in between. This CDR3 contains 13 residues. Germline assignment: CDR1 SQVTM and CDR2 ANQGSEA. In DNA form, the CDR3 reads TGCAGCGTGGACGGGGACGGGAACACTGAAGCTTTCTTT. Protein: CSVDGDGNTEAFF.

This clone was recorded only once. This chain uses TRBV5-4 with TRBJ1-1, with a possible D match to TRBD1 (5 bases). Germline CDR1 SGHNT, CDR2 YYREEE (reference sequence). The CDR3 totals 14 residues. V was cut by 0 bases and J by 3 bases, with 9 bases left in between. The CDR3, as DNA: TGTGCCAGCAGCTTGGCGGGGGTGGACACTGAAGCTTTCTTT. This translates into CASSLAGVDTEAFF.

This clone was picked up many times. The chain is built from TRBV25-1 and TRBJ1-2; 7 bases map to TRBD1. This CDR3 has 13 residues. The trim removed 11 bases at V and 0 bases at J, leaving 6 bases unmatched. Germline V gene lookup returns CDR1 MGHDK and CDR2 SYGVNS. The CDR3 DNA is TGTGCCTCCCGGGACAGTGCTAACTATGGCTACACCTTC. It specifies CASRDSANYGYTF.

The chain employs TRBV28 and TRBJ2-7; D gene ambiguous. Germline-derived CDR1 and CDR2 are MDHEN and SYDVKM. Between the trimmed V and J ends, which lost 3 bases and 7 bases, there was a span of 16 bases. The CDR3 runs to 14 residues. The CDR3 DNA reads TGTGCCAGCAGTTTCACACTCCAAATGGGGGAGCAGTACTTC. Encoded protein: CASSFTLQMGEQYF.

In its sample, this clone was seen once. V is TRBV5-1 and J is TRBJ2-5; D is unclear. Germline lookup yields CDR1 SGHRS and CDR2 YFSETQ. The CDR3 covers 14 residues. The V end was cut by 0 bases, the J end by 1 base, with 7 bases between. The CDR3 protein is CASSLVGIQETQYF. The CDR3 DNA sequence: TGCGCCAGCAGCTTGGTCGGAATCCAAGAGACCCAGTACTTC.

The chain couples TRBV6-5 to TRBJ2-7; 8 bases map to TRBD2. J lost 6 bases, V lost 3 bases, and 10 bases had no gene match. The CDR3 runs 15 residues. CDR1 is MNHEY and CDR2 is SVGAGI in the germline V gene. As DNA, the CDR3 is TGTGCCAGCAGTTATACCGGGACTAGTATTTCCGAGCAGTACTTC. This translates into CASSYTGTSISEQYF.

The CDR3 sequence: CASSEGVGGFNYNEQFF. In nucleotides, the CDR3 is TGTGCCAGCAGTGAAGGTGTAGGCGGGTTCAACTACAATGAGCAGTTCTTC. This chain links TRBV6-1 with TRBJ2-1, with D tentatively TRBD2 (5 bases). Germline-derived CDR1 and CDR2 are MNHNS and SASEGT. The CDR3 is 17 residues long. The V gene lost 1 base and the J gene lost 3 bases, with 16 bases spanning the gap.